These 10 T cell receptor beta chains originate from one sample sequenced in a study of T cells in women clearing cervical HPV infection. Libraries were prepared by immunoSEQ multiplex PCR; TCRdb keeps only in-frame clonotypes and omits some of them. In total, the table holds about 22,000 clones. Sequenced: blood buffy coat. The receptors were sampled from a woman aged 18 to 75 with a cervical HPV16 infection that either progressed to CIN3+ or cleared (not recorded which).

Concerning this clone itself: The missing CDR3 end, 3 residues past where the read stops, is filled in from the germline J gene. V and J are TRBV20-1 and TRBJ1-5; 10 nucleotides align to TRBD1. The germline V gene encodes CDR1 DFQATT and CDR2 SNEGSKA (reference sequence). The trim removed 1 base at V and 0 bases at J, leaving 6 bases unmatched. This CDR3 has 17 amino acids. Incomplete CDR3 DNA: TGCAGTGCTAGAGTAGGGACAGGGGTGGGTAGCAATCAGCCC. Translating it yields CSARVGTGVGSNQP. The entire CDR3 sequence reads CSARVGTGVGSNQPQHF.

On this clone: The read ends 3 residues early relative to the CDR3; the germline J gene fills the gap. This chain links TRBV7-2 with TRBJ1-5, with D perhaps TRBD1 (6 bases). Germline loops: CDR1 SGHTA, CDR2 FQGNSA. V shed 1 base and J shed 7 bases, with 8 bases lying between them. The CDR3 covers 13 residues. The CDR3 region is CASSLDRAQPQHF. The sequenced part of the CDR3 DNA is TGTGCCAGCAGCTTAGACAGGGCCCAGCCC.

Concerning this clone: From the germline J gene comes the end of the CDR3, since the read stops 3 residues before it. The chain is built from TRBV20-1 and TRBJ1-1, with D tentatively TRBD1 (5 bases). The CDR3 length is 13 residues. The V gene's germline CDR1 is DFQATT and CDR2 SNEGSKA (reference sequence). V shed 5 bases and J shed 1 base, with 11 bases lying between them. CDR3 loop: CSAGGGTNTEAFF. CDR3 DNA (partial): TGCAGTGCTGGGGGGGGGACGAACACTGAA.

The CDR3 loop is CASSLARGVSYNEQFF. Partial CDR3 DNA: TGTGCCAGCAGCTTAGCCCGGGGAGTCTCCTACAATGAG. The V call is TRBV7-8, the J call TRBJ2-1; D possibly corresponds to TRBD2 (5 bases). The DNA ends 3 residues before the CDR3 does, and the rest of the CDR3 is filled in from the germline J gene. CDR1 and CDR2 from the germline V gene are SGHVS and FQNEAQ. The CDR3 is 16 residues long. Trimming left V 0 bases short and J 0 bases short, with 9 bases between.

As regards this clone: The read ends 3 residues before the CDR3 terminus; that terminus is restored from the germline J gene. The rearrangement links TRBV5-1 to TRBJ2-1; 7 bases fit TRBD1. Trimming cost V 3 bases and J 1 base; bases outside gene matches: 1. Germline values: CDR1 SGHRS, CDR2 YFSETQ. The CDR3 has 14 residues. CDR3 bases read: TGCGCCAGCAGCTCACAGGGGTCCTACAATGAG. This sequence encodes CASSSQGSYNE. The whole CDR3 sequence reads CASSSQGSYNEQFF.

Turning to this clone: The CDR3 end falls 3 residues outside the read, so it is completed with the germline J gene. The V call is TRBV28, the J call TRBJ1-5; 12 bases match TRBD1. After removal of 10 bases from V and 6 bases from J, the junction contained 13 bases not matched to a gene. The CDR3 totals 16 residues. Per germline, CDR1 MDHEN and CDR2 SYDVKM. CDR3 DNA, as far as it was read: TGTGCCACCAATTGGGGGACAGGGGGCGCAGGTCAGCCC. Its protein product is CATNWGTGGAGQP. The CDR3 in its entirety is CATNWGTGGAGQPQHF.

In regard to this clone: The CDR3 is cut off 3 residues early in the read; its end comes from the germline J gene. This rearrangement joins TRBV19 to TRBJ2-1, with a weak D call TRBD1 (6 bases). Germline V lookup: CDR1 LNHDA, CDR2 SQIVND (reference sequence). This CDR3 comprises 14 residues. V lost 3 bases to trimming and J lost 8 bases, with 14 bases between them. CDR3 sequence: CASSIQGPVHEQFF. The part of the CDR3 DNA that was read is TGTGCCAGTAGTATCCAGGGGCCGGTTCATGAG.

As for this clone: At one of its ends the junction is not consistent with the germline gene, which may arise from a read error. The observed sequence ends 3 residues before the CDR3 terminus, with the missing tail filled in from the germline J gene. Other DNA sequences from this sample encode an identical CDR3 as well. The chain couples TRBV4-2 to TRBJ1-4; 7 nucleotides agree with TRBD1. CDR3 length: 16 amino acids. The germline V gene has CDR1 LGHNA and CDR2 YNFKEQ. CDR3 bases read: TGCGCCAGCAGCCAAGTTGTAGGGGGCAGTGATGAAAAA. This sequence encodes CASSQVVGGSDEK. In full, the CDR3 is CASSQVVGGSDEKLFF.

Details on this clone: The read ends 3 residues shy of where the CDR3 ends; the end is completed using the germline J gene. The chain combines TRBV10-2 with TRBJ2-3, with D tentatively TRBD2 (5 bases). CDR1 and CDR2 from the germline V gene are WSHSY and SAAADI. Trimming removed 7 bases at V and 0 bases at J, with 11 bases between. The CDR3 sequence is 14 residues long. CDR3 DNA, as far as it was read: TGCGCCAGCAACGGCGGCGGGAGCACAGATACG. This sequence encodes CASNGGGSTDT. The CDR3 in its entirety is CASNGGGSTDTQYF.

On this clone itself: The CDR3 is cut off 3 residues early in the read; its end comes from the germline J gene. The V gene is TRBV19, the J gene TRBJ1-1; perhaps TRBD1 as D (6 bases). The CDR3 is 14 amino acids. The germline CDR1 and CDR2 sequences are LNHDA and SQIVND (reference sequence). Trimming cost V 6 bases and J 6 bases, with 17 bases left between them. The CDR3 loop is CASSRPQGRAEAFF. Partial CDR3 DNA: TGTGCCAGTAGCCGACCACAGGGCAGGGCTGAA.